The clone carrying this T cell receptor (beta chain) was observed a handful of times. Its antigen is still unknown. The sample comes from a study of cytomegalovirus exposure and HLA in healthy donors. Trimming removed 2 bases from V and 2 bases from J; junction bases left unmatched: 4. This CDR3 is built from 14 residues. The germline V gene encodes CDR1 SGHRS and CDR2 YFSETQ. Study-wide results and caveats: Fewer N-insertions than the 666-donor mean were reportedly shown by an Asian-associated ancestry cluster in a later analysis. Some TCR beta chains (about 180 of them) were listed as cytomegalovirus-associated. In an earlier analysis, most TCR beta V segments were productive about 87% or about 30% of the time.

Researchers ran the PCR with 60 Vbeta and 13 Jbeta primers. Sequencing used immunoSEQ multiplex PCR; TCRdb keeps in-frame clones, though not all of them. The sample lists under 200,000 clones; roughly 75% were seen once. This receptor was taken from a man in his forties in good health and CMV-seronegative. The sequenced material came from PBMCs. V is TRBV5-1 and J is TRBJ2-7; 7 bases map to TRBD1. CDR3 bases: TGCGCCAGCAGCTTTAAGGGACAGCCCTACGAGCAGTACTTC. It codes for CASSFKGQPYEQYF.